This T cell receptor beta chain is drawn from a study of T-cell reconstitution after alpha-beta-depleted transplantation in children. This clonotype has ten or more counts. Trimming removed 0 bases at V and 3 bases at J, with 13 bases between. Germline V gene lookup returns CDR1 SGHRS and CDR2 YFSETQ. This CDR3 is 15 amino acids long. Unique molecular identifiers tagged the TCRbeta library. TCRdb reprocessed the PCR reads via MiXCR and lists one record per CDR3 protein. The top ten hold over 6% of the sample, which has 250,000 to 300,000 distinct CDR3 sequences, 10% seen once. Sample: PBMCs, taken before TCRalphabeta/CD19-depleted stem cell transplant. The V and J genes are TRBV5-1 and TRBJ2-7; D is possibly TRBD1 (6 bases). The TCR originated in a boy younger than two with acute myeloid leukemia, due to receive a stem cell transplant. CDR3 nucleotides: TGCGCCAGCAGCTTGGGTCCGGGACACTTCTACGAGCAGTACTTC. Residues: CASSLGPGHFYEQYF.